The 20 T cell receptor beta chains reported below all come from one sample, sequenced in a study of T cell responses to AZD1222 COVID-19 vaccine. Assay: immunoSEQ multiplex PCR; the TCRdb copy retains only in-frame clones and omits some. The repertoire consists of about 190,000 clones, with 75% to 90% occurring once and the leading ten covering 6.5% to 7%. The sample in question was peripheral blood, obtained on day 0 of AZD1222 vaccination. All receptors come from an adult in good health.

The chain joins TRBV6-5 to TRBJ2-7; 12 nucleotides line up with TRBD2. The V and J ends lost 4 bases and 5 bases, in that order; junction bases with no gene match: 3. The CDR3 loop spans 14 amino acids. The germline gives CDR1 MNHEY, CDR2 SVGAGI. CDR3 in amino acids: CASSLLAGGDEQYV. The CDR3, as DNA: TGTGCCAGCAGTTTACTAGCGGGGGGTGACGAGCAGTACGTC.

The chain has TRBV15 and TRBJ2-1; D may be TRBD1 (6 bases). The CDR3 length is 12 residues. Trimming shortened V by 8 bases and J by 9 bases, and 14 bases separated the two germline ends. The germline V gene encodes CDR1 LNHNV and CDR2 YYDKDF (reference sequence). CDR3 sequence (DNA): TGTGCCACCGCACAGGGTCGGGGTGAGCAGTTCTTC. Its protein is CATAQGRGEQFF.

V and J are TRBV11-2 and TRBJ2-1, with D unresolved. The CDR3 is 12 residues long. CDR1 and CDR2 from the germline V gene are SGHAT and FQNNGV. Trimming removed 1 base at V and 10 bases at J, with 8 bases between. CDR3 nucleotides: TGTGCCAGCAGCTTAGTGATGGGCGAGCAGTTCTTC. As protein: CASSLVMGEQFF.

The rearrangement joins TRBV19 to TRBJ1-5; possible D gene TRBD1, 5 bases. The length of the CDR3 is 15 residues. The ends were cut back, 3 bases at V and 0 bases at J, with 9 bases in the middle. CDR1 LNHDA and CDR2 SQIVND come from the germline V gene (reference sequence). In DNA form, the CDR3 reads TGTGCCAGTAGTATTGAGACAGTTAGCAATCAGCCCCAGCATTTT. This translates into CASSIETVSNQPQHF.

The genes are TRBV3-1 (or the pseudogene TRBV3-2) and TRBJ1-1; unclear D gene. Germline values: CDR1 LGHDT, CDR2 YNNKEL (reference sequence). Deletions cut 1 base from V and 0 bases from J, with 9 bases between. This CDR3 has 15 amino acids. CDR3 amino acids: CASSQAWQLNTEAFF. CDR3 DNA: TGTGCCAGCAGCCAAGCATGGCAGTTGAACACTGAAGCTTTCTTT.

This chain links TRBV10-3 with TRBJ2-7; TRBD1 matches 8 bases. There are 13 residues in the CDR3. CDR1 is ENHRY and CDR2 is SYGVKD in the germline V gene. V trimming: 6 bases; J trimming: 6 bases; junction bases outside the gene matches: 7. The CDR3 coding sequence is TGTGCCATCAGAAGTCCTGACAGGGGCGAGCAGTACTTC. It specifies CAIRSPDRGEQYF.

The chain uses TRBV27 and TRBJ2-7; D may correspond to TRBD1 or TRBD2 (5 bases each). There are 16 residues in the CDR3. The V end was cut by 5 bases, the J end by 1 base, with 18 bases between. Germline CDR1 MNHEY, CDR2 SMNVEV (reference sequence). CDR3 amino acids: CASSPSQGRESYEQYF. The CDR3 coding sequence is TGTGCCAGCAGTCCCTCCCAGGGACGGGAATCCTACGAGCAGTACTTC.

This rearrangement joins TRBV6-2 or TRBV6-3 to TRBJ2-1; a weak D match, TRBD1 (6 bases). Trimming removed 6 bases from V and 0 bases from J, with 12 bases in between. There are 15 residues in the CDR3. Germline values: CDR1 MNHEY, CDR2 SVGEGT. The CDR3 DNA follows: TGTGCCAGCAGCCACAGGGCCCGCTCCTACAATGAGCAGTTCTTC. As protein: CASSHRARSYNEQFF.

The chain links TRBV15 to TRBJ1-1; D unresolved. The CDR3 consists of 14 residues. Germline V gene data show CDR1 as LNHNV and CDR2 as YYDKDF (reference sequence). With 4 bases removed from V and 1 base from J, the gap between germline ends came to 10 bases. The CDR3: CATSKDGRNTEAFF. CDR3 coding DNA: TGTGCCACCAGCAAAGACGGAAGGAACACTGAAGCTTTCTTT.

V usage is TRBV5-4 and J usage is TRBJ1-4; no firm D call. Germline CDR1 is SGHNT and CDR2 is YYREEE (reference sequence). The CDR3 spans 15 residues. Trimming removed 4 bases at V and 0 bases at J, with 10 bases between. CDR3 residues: CASSIGSPTNEKLFF. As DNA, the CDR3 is TGTGCCAGCAGCATAGGGTCGCCAACTAATGAAAAACTGTTTTTT.

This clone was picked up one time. The CDR3 DNA reads TGTGCCAGCAGCTCCCTTACATACACGACGAACACCGGGGAGCTGTTTTTT. Translated, it gives CASSSLTYTTNTGELFF. The gene calls are TRBV11-2 and TRBJ2-2; D unresolved. Between the trimmed V and J ends, which lost 4 bases and 0 bases, there was a span of 15 bases. The CDR3 has 17 residues. Looked up from germline, CDR1 is SGHAT and CDR2 is FQNNGV.

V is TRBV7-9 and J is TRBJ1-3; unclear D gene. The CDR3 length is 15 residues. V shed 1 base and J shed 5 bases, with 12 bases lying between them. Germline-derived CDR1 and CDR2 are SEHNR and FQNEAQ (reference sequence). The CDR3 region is CASSLVSAGRNTIYF. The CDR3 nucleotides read TGTGCCAGCAGCTTAGTGTCGGCAGGTCGAAACACCATATATTTT.

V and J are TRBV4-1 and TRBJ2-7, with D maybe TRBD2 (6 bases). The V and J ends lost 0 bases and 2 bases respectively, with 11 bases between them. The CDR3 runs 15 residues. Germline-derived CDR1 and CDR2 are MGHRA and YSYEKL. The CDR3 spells CASSQEAGTPYEQYF. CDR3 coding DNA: TGCGCCAGCAGCCAAGAGGCGGGGACCCCCTACGAGCAGTACTTC.

CDR3 region: CASRDQGPSYYGRISPLHF. The CDR3 DNA is TGTGCCAGTAGGGACCAAGGCCCCTCCTATTACGGCCGAATTTCACCCCTCCACTTT. The chain couples TRBV19 to TRBJ1-6; D not certain. Germline loops: CDR1 LNHDA, CDR2 SQIVND (reference sequence). CDR3 length: 19 residues. Trimming removed 6 bases from V and 9 bases from J, with 30 bases in between.

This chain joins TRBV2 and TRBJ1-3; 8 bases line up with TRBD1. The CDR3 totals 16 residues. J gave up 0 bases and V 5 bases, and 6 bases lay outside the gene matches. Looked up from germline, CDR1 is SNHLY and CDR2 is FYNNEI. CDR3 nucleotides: TGTGCCAGCAGTTACGGACAGGGACCCTCTGGAAACACCATATATTTT. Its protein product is CASSYGQGPSGNTIYF.

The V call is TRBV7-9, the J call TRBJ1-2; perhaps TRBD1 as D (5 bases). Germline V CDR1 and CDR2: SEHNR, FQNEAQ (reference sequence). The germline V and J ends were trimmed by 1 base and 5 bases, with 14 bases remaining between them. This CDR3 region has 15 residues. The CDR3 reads CASSLGALGGYGYTF. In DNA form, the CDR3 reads TGTGCCAGCAGCTTAGGCGCCTTGGGGGGATATGGCTACACCTTC.

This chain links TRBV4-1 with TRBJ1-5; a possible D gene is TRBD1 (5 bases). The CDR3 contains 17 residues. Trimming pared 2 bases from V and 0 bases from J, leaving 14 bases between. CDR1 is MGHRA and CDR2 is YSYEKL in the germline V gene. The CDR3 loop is CASSQMVDTSSNQPQHF. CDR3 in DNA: TGCGCCAGCAGCCAAATGGTGGACACTTCTAGCAATCAGCCCCAGCATTTT.

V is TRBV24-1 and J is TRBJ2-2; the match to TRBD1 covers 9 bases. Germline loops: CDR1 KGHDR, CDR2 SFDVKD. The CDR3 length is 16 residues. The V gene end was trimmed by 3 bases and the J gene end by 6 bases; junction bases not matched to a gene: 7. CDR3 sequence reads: CATSDPGQGVAGELFF. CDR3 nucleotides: TGTGCCACCAGTGATCCGGGACAGGGCGTGGCCGGGGAGCTGTTTTTT.

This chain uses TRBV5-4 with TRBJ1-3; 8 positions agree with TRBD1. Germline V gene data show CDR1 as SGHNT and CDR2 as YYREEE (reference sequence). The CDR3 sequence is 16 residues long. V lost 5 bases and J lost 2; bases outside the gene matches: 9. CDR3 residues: CASSRDRGNPGNTIYF. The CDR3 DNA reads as TGTGCCAGCAGTCGTGACAGGGGAAATCCTGGAAACACCATATATTTT.

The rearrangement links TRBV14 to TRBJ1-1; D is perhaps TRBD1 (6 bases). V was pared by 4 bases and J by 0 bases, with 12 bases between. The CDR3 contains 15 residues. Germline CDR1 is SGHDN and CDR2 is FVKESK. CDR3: CASSPPGGLNTEAFF. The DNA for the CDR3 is TGTGCCAGCAGCCCACCGGGGGGCTTGAACACTGAAGCTTTCTTT. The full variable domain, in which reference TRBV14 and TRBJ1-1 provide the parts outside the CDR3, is EAGVTQFPSHSVIEKGQTVTLRCDPISGHDNLYWYRRVMGKEIKFLLHFVKESKQDESGMPNNRFLAERTGGTYSTLKVQPAELEDSGVYFCASSPPGGLNTEAFFGQGTRLTVV.